The T cell receptor (beta chain) under discussion was sequenced for a study of regulatory T cells in long-lasting Graves disease. Time point of the sample: newly diagnosed GD, antithyroid drugs for less than 3 months. Generation of the TCR library employed RNA extracted from PBMCs. Arm-PCR of CDR3 regions and iRepertoire HTBI primers were the basis on which TCR beta libraries were built. MiXCR, run by TCRdb on the multiplex PCR reads, gives a single entry per CDR3 protein. In the table there are approximately 490,000 distinct CDR3 sequences, 15% to 20% of which are singletons. Trimming shortened V by 0 bases and J by 8 bases, and 17 bases separated the two germline ends. The CDR3 has 16 residues. Germline assignment: CDR1 SGHTA and CDR2 FQGNSA. In this sample, this clonotype turned up many times. The same specimen was also included in a second study, on T cells in Graves' hyperthyroidism and ophthalmopathy.

Sequencing was performed on peripheral blood mononuclear cells (PBMCs), taken at new diagnosis, from a patient treated with antithyroid drugs. This clonotype was obtained from a man in his forties with Graves disease. V usage is TRBV7-2 and J usage is TRBJ2-1; D unresolved. CDR3 in DNA: TGTGCCAGCAGCTTAGCCTTACTTAGTGAATACTATGAGCAGTTCTTC. Translation: CASSLALLSEYYEQFF.